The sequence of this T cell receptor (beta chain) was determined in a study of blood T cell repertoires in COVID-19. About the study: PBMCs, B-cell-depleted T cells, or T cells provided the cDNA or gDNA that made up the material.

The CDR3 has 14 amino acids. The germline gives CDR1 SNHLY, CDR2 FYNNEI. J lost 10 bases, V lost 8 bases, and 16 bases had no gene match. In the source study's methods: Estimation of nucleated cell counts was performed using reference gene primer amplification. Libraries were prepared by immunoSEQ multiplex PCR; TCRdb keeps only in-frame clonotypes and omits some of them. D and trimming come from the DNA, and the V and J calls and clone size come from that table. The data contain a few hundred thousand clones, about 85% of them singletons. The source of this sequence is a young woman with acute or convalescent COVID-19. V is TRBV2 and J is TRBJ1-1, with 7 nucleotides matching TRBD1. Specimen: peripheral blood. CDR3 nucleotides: TGTGCCAGCGCGGGACAGTTGGAGGCCGCGGTAGCTTTCTTT. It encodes CASAGQLEAAVAFF.